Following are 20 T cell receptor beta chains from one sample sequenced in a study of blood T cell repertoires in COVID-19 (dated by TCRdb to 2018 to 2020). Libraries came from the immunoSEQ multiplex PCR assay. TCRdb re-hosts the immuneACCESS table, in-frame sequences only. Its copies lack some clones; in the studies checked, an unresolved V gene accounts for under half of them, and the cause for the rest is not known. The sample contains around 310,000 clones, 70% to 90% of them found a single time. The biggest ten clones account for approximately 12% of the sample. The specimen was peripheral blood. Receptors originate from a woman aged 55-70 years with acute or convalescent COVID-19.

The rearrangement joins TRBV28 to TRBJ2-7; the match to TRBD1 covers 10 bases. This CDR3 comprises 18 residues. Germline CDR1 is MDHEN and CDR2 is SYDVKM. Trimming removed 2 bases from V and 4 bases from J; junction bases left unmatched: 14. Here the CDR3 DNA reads TGTGCCAGCAGTTTACCCACATACTGGACAGGGGGGGTATACGAGCAGTACTTC. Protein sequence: CASSLPTYWTGGVYEQYF.

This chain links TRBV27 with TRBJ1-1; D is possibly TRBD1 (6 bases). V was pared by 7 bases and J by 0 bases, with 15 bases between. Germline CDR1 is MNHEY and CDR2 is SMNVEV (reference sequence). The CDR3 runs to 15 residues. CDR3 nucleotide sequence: TGTGCCAGCATTCCAAACAGGGAAATGAACACTGAAGCTTTCTTT. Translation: CASIPNREMNTEAFF.

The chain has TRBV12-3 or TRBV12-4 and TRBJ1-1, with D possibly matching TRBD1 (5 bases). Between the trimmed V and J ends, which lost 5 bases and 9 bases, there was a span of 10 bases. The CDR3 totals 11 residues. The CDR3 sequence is CASSLQAQAFF. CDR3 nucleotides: TGTGCCAGCAGTCTACAGGCACAAGCTTTCTTT.

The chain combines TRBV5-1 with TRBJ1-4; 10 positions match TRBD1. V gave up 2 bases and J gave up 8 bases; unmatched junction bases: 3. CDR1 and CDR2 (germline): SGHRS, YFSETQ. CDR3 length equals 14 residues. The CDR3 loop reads CASSLRTGGEKLFF. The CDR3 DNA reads TGCGCCAGCAGCTTAAGGACAGGGGGGGAAAAACTGTTTTTT. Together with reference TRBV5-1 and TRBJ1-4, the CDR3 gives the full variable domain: KAGVTQTPRYLIKTRGQQVTLSCSPISGHRSVSWYQQTPGQGLQFLFEYFSETQRNKGNFPGRFSGRQFSNSRSEMNVSTLELGDSALYLCASSLRTGGEKLFFGSGTQLSVL.

The CDR3 here is CASSTTGTAEQFF. CDR3 in DNA: TGTGCCAGCAGCACGACAGGGACGGCTGAGCAGTTCTTC. The genes are TRBV5-4 and TRBJ2-1; TRBD1 agrees at 7 bases. The CDR3 loop spans 13 amino acids. Germline loops: CDR1 SGHNT, CDR2 YYREEE (reference sequence). Losses at the gene ends were 4 bases for V and 9 bases for J; bases not matched to a gene: 7. The entire variable domain, with the rest obtained from reference TRBV5-4 and TRBJ2-1, is as follows: ETGVTQSPTHLIKTRGQQVTLRCSSQSGHNTVSWYQQALGQGPQFIFQYYREEENGRGNFPPRFSGLQFPNYSSELNVNALELDDSALYLCASSTTGTAEQFFGPGTRLTVL.

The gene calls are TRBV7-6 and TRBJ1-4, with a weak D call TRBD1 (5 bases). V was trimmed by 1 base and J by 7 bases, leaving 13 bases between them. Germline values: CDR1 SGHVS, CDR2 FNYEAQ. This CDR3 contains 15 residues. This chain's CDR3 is CASSLGGAGREKLFF. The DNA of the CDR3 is TGTGCCAGCAGCTTAGGCGGGGCAGGGCGTGAAAAACTGTTTTTT.

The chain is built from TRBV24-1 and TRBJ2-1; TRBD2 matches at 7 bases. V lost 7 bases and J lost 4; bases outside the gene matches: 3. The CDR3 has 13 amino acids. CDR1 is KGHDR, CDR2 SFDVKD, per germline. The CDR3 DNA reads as TGTGCCACCAGAGCGGGGACTTACAATGAGCAGTTCTTC. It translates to CATRAGTYNEQFF.

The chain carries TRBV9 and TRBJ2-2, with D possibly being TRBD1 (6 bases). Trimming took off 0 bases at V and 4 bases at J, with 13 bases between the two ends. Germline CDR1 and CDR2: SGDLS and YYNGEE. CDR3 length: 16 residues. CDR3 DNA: TGTGCCAGCAGCGTAGAGAACAGGGTTGTCACCGGGGAGCTGTTTTTT. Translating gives CASSVENRVVTGELFF.

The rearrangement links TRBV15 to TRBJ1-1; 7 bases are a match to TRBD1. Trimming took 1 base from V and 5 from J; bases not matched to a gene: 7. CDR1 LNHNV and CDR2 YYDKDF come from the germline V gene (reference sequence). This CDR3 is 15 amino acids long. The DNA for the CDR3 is TGTGCCACCAGCAGAGGAGGGGGCTCTTGGACTGAAGCTTTCTTT. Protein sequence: CATSRGGGSWTEAFF.

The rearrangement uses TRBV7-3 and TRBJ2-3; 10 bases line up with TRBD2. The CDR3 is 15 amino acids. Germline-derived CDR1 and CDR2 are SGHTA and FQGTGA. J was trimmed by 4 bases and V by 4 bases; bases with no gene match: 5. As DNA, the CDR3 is TGTGCCAGCAGCTCCAGCGGGAGGGGGGCAGATACGCAGTATTTT. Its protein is CASSSSGRGADTQYF. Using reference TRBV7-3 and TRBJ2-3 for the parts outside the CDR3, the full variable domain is GAGVSQTPSNKVTEKGKYVELRCDPISGHTALYWYRQSLGQGPEFLIYFQGTGAADDSGLPNDRFFAVRPEGSVSTLKIQRTERGDSAVYLCASSSSGRGADTQYFGPGTRLTVL.

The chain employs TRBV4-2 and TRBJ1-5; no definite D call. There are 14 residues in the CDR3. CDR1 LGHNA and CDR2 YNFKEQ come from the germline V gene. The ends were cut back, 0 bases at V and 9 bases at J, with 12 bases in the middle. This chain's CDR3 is CASSQDLEGRPQHF. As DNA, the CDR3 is TGTGCCAGCAGCCAAGATCTCGAGGGTCGGCCCCAGCATTTT.

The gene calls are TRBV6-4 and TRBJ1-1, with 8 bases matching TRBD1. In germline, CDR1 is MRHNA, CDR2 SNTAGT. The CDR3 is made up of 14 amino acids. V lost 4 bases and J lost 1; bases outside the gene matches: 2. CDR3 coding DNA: TGTGCCAGCAGTGTCGACAGGGGGAACACTGAAGCTTTCTTT. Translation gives CASSVDRGNTEAFF.

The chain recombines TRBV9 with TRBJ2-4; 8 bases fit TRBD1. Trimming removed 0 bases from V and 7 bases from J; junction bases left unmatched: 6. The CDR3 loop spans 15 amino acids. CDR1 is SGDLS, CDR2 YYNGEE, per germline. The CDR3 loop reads CASSVGGGQGNIQYF. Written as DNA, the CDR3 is TGTGCCAGCAGCGTAGGGGGAGGACAGGGCAACATTCAGTACTTC.

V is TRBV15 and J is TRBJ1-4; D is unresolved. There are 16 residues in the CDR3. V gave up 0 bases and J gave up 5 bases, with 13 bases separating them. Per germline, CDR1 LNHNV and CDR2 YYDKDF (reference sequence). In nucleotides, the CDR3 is TGTGCCACCAGCAGAGATCTGCCGAAGCTCAATGAAAAACTGTTTTTT. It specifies CATSRDLPKLNEKLFF.

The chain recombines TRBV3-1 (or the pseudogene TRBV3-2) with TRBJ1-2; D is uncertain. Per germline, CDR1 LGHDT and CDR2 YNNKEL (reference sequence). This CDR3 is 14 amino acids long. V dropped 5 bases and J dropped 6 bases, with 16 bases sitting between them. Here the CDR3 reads CASSYRRGLDGYTF. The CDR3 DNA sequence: TGTGCCAGCAGCTACCGGAGAGGGTTGGATGGCTACACCTTC.

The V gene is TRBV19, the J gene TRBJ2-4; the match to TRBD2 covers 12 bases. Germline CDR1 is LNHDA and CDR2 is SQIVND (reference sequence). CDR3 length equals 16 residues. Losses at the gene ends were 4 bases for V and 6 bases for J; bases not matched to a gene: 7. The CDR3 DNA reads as TGTGCCAGTAGTAACCTAGCGGGAGGGATGGCAAACATTCAGTACTTC. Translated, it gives CASSNLAGGMANIQYF.

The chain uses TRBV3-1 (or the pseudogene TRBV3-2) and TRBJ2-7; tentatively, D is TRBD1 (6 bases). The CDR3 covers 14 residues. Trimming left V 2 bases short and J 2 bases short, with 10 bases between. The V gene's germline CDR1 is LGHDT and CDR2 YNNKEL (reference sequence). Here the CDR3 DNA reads TGTGCCAGCAGCCAACCCGGACAGCCCTACGAGCAGTACTTC. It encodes CASSQPGQPYEQYF.

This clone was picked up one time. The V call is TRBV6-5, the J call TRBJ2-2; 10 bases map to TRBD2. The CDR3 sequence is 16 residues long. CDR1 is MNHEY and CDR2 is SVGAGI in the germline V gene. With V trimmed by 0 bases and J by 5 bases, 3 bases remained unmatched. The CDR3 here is CASSYSSGRETGELFF. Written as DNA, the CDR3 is TGTGCCAGCAGTTACTCGAGCGGGAGGGAAACCGGGGAGCTGTTTTTT.

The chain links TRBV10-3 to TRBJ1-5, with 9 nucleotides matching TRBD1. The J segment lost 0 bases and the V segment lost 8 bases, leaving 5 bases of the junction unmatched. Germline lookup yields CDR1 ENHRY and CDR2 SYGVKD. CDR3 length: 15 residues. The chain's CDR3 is CAIPRQGDSNQPQHF. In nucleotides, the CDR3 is TGTGCCATCCCTAGACAGGGGGATAGCAATCAGCCCCAGCATTTT.

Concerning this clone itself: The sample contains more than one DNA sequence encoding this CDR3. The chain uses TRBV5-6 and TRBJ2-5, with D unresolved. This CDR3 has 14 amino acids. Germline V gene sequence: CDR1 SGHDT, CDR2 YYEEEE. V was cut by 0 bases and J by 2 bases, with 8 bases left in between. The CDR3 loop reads CASSLAGRQETQYF. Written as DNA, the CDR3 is TGTGCCAGCAGCTTGGCAGGCAGGCAAGAGACCCAGTACTTC.